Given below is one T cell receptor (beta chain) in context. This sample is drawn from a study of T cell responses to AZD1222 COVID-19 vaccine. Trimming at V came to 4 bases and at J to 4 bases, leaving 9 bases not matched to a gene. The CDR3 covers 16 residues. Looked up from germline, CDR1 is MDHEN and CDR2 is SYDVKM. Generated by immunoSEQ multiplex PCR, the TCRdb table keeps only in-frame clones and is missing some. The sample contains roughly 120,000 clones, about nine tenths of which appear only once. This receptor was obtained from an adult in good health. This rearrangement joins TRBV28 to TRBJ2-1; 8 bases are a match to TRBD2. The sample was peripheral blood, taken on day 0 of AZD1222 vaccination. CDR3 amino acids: CASSSGAAGGYNEQFF. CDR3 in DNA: TGTGCCAGCAGTTCGGGCGCTGCGGGAGGATACAATGAGCAGTTCTTC.